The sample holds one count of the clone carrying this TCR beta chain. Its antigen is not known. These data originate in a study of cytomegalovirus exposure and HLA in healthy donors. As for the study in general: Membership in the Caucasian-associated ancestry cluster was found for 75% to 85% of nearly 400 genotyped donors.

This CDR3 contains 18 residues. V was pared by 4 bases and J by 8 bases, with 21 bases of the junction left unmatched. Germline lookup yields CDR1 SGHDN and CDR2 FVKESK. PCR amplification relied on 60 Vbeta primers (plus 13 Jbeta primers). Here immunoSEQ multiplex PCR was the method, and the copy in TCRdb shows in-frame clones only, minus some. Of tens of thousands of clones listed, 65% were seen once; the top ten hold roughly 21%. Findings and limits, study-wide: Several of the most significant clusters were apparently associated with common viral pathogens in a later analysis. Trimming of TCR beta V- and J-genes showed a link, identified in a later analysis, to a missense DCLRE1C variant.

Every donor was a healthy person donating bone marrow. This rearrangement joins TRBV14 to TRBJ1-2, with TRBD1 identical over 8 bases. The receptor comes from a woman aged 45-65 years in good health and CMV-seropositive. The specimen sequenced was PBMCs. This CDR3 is CASSPRTGRGTMPWGYTF. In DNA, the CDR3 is TGTGCCAGCAGCCCAAGGACAGGGAGGGGGACTATGCCGTGGGGCTACACCTTC.